These 30 T cell receptor beta chains were sequenced from one sample in a study of T cell responses to AZD1222 COVID-19 vaccine. Libraries were prepared by immunoSEQ multiplex PCR; TCRdb keeps only in-frame clonotypes and omits some of them. Seen here are some 150,000 clones, under 95% observed once, and the top ten hold under 2%. The sequencing used peripheral blood, collected on day 0 of AZD1222 vaccination. The receptor set was obtained from an adult in good health.

This clone was recorded only once. The chain employs TRBV7-3 and TRBJ2-3; the match to TRBD2 covers 8 bases. V lost 5 bases and J lost 0; bases outside the gene matches: 4. From germline, CDR1 is SGHTA and CDR2 FQGTGA. This CDR3 spans 15 amino acids. CDR3 DNA sequence: TGTGCCAGCAGCCGTAGCGGGGTCAGCACAGATACGCAGTATTTT. Its translation is CASSRSGVSTDTQYF.

V usage is TRBV5-4 and J usage is TRBJ2-7, with TRBD2 identical over 8 bases. The germline gives CDR1 SGHNT, CDR2 YYREEE (reference sequence). This CDR3 has 16 residues. V was clipped by 3 bases and J by 2 bases; unmatched bases: 10. CDR3 in DNA: TGTGCCAGCAGCTCCCCAAGAGTAGCGGGGACCTACGAGCAGTACTTC. Translating gives CASSSPRVAGTYEQYF.

The chain couples TRBV5-4 to TRBJ2-2; 9 bases are shared with TRBD1. The CDR3 consists of 18 residues. The germline gives CDR1 SGHNT, CDR2 YYREEE (reference sequence). J gave up 2 bases and V 5 bases, and 13 bases lay outside the gene matches. CDR3 loop: CASRLSWGGQGNTGELFF. CDR3 sequence (DNA): TGTGCCAGCAGATTAAGCTGGGGGGGACAGGGTAACACCGGGGAGCTGTTTTTT.

The chain uses TRBV7-9 and TRBJ2-2; D is undetermined. V lost 4 bases, J lost 7 bases, and 13 bases lay in between. Per germline, CDR1 SEHNR and CDR2 FQNEAQ (reference sequence). The CDR3 has 14 residues. CDR3 bases: TGTGCCAGCAGCTCCCTCCTCCTATACGGGGAGCTGTTTTTT. It codes for CASSSLLLYGELFF.

The chain recombines TRBV29-1 with TRBJ1-4; weak D call: TRBD1 (5 bases). From germline, CDR1 is SQVTM and CDR2 ANQGSEA. The V gene lost 7 bases and the J gene lost 0 bases, with 9 bases spanning the gap. The CDR3 extends over 13 amino acids. The CDR3 nucleotides read TGCAGCGGAAGGACATCAACTAATGAAAAACTGTTTTTT. Translated: CSGRTSTNEKLFF. Full variable domain (remainder filled in from reference TRBV29-1 and TRBJ1-4): SAVISQKPSRDICQRGTSLTIQCQVDSQVTMMFWYRQQPGQSLTLIATANQGSEATYESGFVIDKFPISRPNLTFSTLTVSNMSPEDSSIYLCSGRTSTNEKLFFGSGTQLSVL.

The rearrangement joins TRBV7-3 to TRBJ2-3, with 9 bases that match TRBD1. CDR3 size: 14 residues. Germline trimming cut 6 bases from V and 6 bases from J; bases unmatched to any gene: 7. CDR1 and CDR2 (germline): SGHTA, FQGTGA. The CDR3 DNA follows: TGTGCCAGCAGATTGGACAGGGGCGGTGATACGCAGTATTTT. Translated, it gives CASRLDRGGDTQYF.

This clone is a singleton in its sample. DNA of the CDR3: TGTGCCAGCAGCTTGTGGGAGGGGGCATACGAGCAGTACTTC. Translation gives CASSLWEGAYEQYF. J is TRBJ2-7 and V is TRBV5-5, with D tentatively TRBD1 or TRBD2 (7 bases each). This CDR3 has 14 residues. The germline V and J ends were trimmed by 1 base and 4 bases, with 12 bases remaining between them. The V gene's germline CDR1 is SGHKS and CDR2 YYEKEE (reference sequence).

This clone was recorded only once. This chain uses TRBV7-9 with TRBJ1-6, with 8 bases lining up with TRBD1. This CDR3 spans 14 amino acids. Germline V gene data show CDR1 as SEHNR and CDR2 as FQNEAQ (reference sequence). V trimming: 5 bases; J trimming: 7 bases; junction bases outside the gene matches: 4. The CDR3 sequence is CASSLQGGNSPLHF. Written as DNA, the CDR3 is TGTGCCAGCAGCCTACAGGGGGGAAATTCACCCCTCCACTTT.

V is TRBV14 and J is TRBJ2-3; D may correspond to TRBD1 or TRBD2 (7 bases each). Per germline, CDR1 SGHDN and CDR2 FVKESK. The V end lost 1 base, the J end lost 7 bases, and 15 bases lay between the germline ends. This CDR3 is built from 15 residues. CDR3: CASSQGHRGGNTQYF. The CDR3 DNA is TGTGCCAGCAGCCAAGGACACAGGGGAGGGAATACGCAGTATTTT.

This chain links TRBV9 with TRBJ2-5; D remains ambiguous. The length of the CDR3 is 15 residues. Trimming pared 0 bases from V and 2 bases from J, leaving 11 bases between. Per the germline V gene, CDR1 is SGDLS and CDR2 is YYNGEE. The CDR3 sequence is CASSVASGIQETQYF. The CDR3 DNA reads TGTGCCAGCAGCGTAGCGTCCGGAATTCAAGAGACCCAGTACTTC.

The chain has TRBV18 and TRBJ2-5; D may be TRBD2 (5 bases). The V gene lost 3 bases and the J gene lost 0 bases, with 11 bases spanning the gap. CDR3 length: 15 amino acids. The germline V gene has CDR1 KGHSH and CDR2 LQKENI. CDR3 amino acids: CASSPGSGYQETQYF. The CDR3 coding sequence is TGTGCCAGCTCACCGGGGTCGGGGTACCAAGAGACCCAGTACTTC.

This rearrangement joins TRBV5-1 to TRBJ1-3; TRBD1 is a possible D gene (5 bases). V was cut by 7 bases and J by 1 base, with 9 bases left in between. This CDR3 has 13 amino acids. Looked up from germline, CDR1 is SGHRS and CDR2 is YFSETQ. The CDR3, as DNA: TGCGCCAGCCGCCCAGGGTCTGGAAACACCATATATTTT. Protein sequence: CASRPGSGNTIYF.

The chain is built from TRBV6-1 and TRBJ2-5, with 7 bases lining up with TRBD2. Unmatched junction bases numbered 11, after V lost 4 bases and J lost 0 bases. The CDR3 consists of 17 residues. Germline V gene lookup returns CDR1 MNHNS and CDR2 SASEGT. CDR3 bases: TGTGCCAGCAGTGGGGGGAGGGCTAGCCTCTACCAAGAGACCCAGTACTTC. Translated, it gives CASSGGRASLYQETQYF.

The chain couples TRBV5-4 to TRBJ2-1, with D perhaps being TRBD1 or TRBD2 (5 bases each). Germline loops: CDR1 SGHNT, CDR2 YYREEE (reference sequence). The CDR3 spans 12 residues. Trimming took 2 bases from V and 10 from J, leaving 10 bases between them. The CDR3 sequence: CASSFGTAEQFF. The CDR3, as DNA: TGTGCCAGCAGCTTCGGGACGGCGGAGCAGTTCTTC.

This clone has a single count. The DNA of the CDR3 is TGTGCCAGCGGGCTGGAAATAACTAATGAAAAACTGTTTTTT. It specifies CASGLEITNEKLFF. This chain links TRBV28 with TRBJ1-4; no definite D call. The CDR3 contains 14 residues. With 8 bases removed from V and 1 base from J, the gap between germline ends came to 11 bases. Germline lookup yields CDR1 MDHEN and CDR2 SYDVKM.

This clone was counted a few times. The chain links TRBV6-2 or TRBV6-3 to TRBJ1-1, with 9 bases identical to TRBD1. Trimming cost V 5 bases and J 1 base; bases outside gene matches: 5. Germline CDR1 MNHEY, CDR2 SVGEGT. The CDR3 is 15 amino acids. CDR3 in amino acids: CASSMWTGENTEAFF. CDR3 nucleotides: TGTGCCAGCAGTATGTGGACAGGGGAGAACACTGAAGCTTTCTTT.

This chain connects TRBV5-1 to TRBJ2-2; TRBD1 matches at 10 bases. The CDR3 is made up of 16 amino acids. The V gene end was trimmed by 5 bases and the J gene end by 4 bases; junction bases not matched to a gene: 8. Germline CDR1 and CDR2: SGHRS and YFSETQ. CDR3 bases: TGCGCCAGCAGACCCCCGGGACAGGGGTCCACCGGGGAGCTGTTTTTT. This codes for CASRPPGQGSTGELFF.

The chain has TRBV2 and TRBJ2-6; D might be TRBD2 (6 bases). Germline V gene data show CDR1 as SNHLY and CDR2 as FYNNEI. The germline V and J ends were trimmed by 6 bases and 4 bases, with 10 bases remaining between them. The CDR3 is 14 amino acids. The CDR3 region is CASSLASGANVLTF. The DNA for the CDR3 is TGTGCCAGCAGCCTAGCGTCCGGGGCCAACGTCCTGACTTTC.

The J gene is TRBJ2-7, the V gene TRBV10-3, with TRBD1 matching 10 bases. The CDR3 spans 15 residues. J lost 4 bases, V lost 2 bases, and 5 bases had no gene match. Germline V lookup: CDR1 ENHRY, CDR2 SYGVKD. For the CDR3, the DNA is TGTGCCATCAGTGAGAAGACAGGGGGCGTTTACGAGCAGTACTTC. Its protein product is CAISEKTGGVYEQYF.

This chain connects TRBV7-9 to TRBJ2-7; no clear D gene. This CDR3 has 12 amino acids. Germline V gene sequence: CDR1 SEHNR, CDR2 FQNEAQ (reference sequence). Trimming left V 3 bases short and J 2 bases short, with 5 bases between. The CDR3 spells CASSLVTYEQYF. The DNA of the CDR3 is TGTGCCAGCAGCTTGGTAACCTACGAGCAGTACTTC.

The rearrangement uses TRBV19 and TRBJ1-1; D perhaps matches TRBD1 (5 bases). CDR3 length: 14 residues. The V end lost 3 bases, the J end lost 5 bases, and 13 bases lay between the germline ends. CDR1 and CDR2 (germline): LNHDA, SQIVND (reference sequence). CDR3 amino acids: CASSMSRGRTEAFF. The CDR3 DNA reads as TGTGCCAGTAGTATGTCGAGGGGCCGAACTGAAGCTTTCTTT.

Details on this clone: The same CDR3 also results from other DNA sequences found in this sample. J is TRBJ2-5 and V is TRBV9; no firm D call. Trimming took 0 bases from V and 1 from J, leaving 4 bases between them. From germline, CDR1 is SGDLS and CDR2 YYNGEE. The CDR3 loop spans 13 amino acids. CDR3 sequence reads: CASSVGAQETQYF. CDR3 nucleotide sequence: TGTGCCAGCAGCGTAGGGGCCCAAGAGACCCAGTACTTC. Filled out from reference TRBV9 and TRBJ2-5, the complete variable domain reads DSGVTQTPKHLITATGQRVTLRCSPRSGDLSVYWYQQSLDQGLQFLIQYYNGEERAKGNILERFSAQQFPDLHSELNLSSLELGDSALYFCASSVGAQETQYFGPGTRLLVL.

J is TRBJ2-5 and V is TRBV18, with 9 bases matching TRBD1. The CDR3 consists of 15 residues. Germline V gives CDR1 KGHSH, CDR2 LQKENI. The V and J ends lost 3 bases and 5 bases, in that order; junction bases with no gene match: 7. The CDR3 DNA is TGTGCCAGCTCACCCGGACAGGGGAGATGGGAGACCCAGTACTTC. As protein: CASSPGQGRWETQYF.

The rearrangement uses TRBV9 and TRBJ2-1; D might be TRBD1 or TRBD2, each matching 5 bases. V was shortened by 4 bases and J by 7 bases, with 15 bases between the two germline ends. Germline CDR1 reads SGDLS; CDR2 reads YYNGEE. The CDR3 runs to 14 residues. DNA for the CDR3: TGTGCCAGCAGCCCCCGGGACCCCTTGAATGAGCAGTTCTTC. Its protein product is CASSPRDPLNEQFF.

The rearrangement links TRBV19 to TRBJ1-5; TRBD1 is a possible D gene (6 bases). The V end lost 2 bases, the J end lost 7 bases, and 9 bases lay between the germline ends. CDR1 LNHDA and CDR2 SQIVND come from the germline V gene (reference sequence). CDR3 length equals 13 residues. The CDR3: CASSINRAQPQHF. CDR3 DNA: TGTGCCAGTAGTATAAACAGGGCGCAGCCCCAGCATTTT.

The CDR3 reads CASSLRQGAVIYEQYF. The CDR3 region has the DNA TGCGCCAGCAGCTTGAGACAGGGGGCGGTAATCTACGAGCAGTACTTC. The gene calls are TRBV5-1 and TRBJ2-7; 10 nucleotides align to TRBD1. The CDR3 extends over 16 amino acids. Germline-derived CDR1 and CDR2 are SGHRS and YFSETQ. Trimming at V came to 1 base and at J to 3 bases, leaving 7 bases not matched to a gene.

The chain recombines TRBV9 with TRBJ2-1, with 11 bases identical to TRBD2. This CDR3 is 18 amino acids long. V was clipped by 2 bases and J by 5 bases; unmatched bases: 12. Germline CDR1 SGDLS, CDR2 YYNGEE. As DNA, the CDR3 is TGTGCCAGCAGCGTTGGGCTAGCGGGGGGCCGACGGCACAATGAGCAGTTCTTC. This encodes CASSVGLAGGRRHNEQFF.

The chain links TRBV11-3 to TRBJ1-1; possible D gene TRBD1, 5 bases. CDR1 is SGHNT and CDR2 is YENEEA in the germline V gene. The CDR3 runs 13 residues. The V and J ends lost 3 bases and 1 base respectively, with 6 bases between them. The CDR3 DNA reads as TGTGCCAGCAGCTTCGACAGGAACACTGAAGCTTTCTTT. This translates into CASSFDRNTEAFF. Drawing the rest from reference TRBV11-3 and TRBJ1-1, the complete variable domain is EAGVVQSPRYKIIEKKQPVAFWCNPISGHNTLYWYLQNLGQGPELLIRYENEEAVDDSQLPKDRFSAERLKGVDSTLKIQPAELGDSAVYLCASSFDRNTEAFFGQGTRLTVV.

This chain links TRBV7-2 with TRBJ2-1; D might be TRBD1 (6 bases). CDR3 length equals 17 residues. Trimming left V 0 bases short and J 4 bases short, with 16 bases between. From germline, CDR1 is SGHTA and CDR2 FQGNSA. CDR3 in DNA: TGTGCCAGCAGCTTAGCCCCTACCGGGACATCTTACAATGAGCAGTTCTTC. It is translated as CASSLAPTGTSYNEQFF.

This chain links TRBV5-1 with TRBJ1-2, with TRBD1 matching over 8 bases. Germline values: CDR1 SGHRS, CDR2 YFSETQ. This CDR3 has 13 residues. V shed 4 bases and J 7 bases; nucleotides not matched to a gene: 6. The chain's CDR3 is CASSGQGVIGYTF. CDR3 nucleotides: TGCGCCAGCAGCGGACAGGGAGTAATTGGCTACACCTTC.